The clone carrying this TCR beta chain was counted at least ten times. Its antigen is not identified. The CDR3 contains 14 residues. The germline V and J ends were trimmed by 4 bases and 3 bases, with 13 bases remaining between them. Per germline, CDR1 SEHNR and CDR2 FQNEAQ (reference sequence). This specimen comes from a study of molecular identifiers for immune sequencing clone quantification. A single record per CDR3 protein comes from TCRdb applying MiXCR to the PCR reads. Of some 320,000 distinct CDR3 sequences in the sample, under 25% were seen once. Study-wide findings and caveats: Clones above 20 RNA copies contained over 98% of effector molecules but under 1% of naive ones. Identical TCR molecules sharing a barcode could underestimate highly expanded clone sizes.

Source material: naive CD8+ T cells from blood, with Jurkat cell RNA spiked in. Subset in this sample: FACS-sorted CD8+CD4-CCR7+CD45RA+ naive T cells. This receptor was identified in a human donor in good health. Some libraries in this study had Jurkat cell RNA spiked in. The genes are TRBV7-9 and TRBJ2-7; tentatively, D is TRBD2 (5 bases). The CDR3 DNA reads TGTGCCAGCAGCTCGGCGGGCAGGTACTACGAGCAGTACTTC. As protein: CASSSAGRYYEQYF.